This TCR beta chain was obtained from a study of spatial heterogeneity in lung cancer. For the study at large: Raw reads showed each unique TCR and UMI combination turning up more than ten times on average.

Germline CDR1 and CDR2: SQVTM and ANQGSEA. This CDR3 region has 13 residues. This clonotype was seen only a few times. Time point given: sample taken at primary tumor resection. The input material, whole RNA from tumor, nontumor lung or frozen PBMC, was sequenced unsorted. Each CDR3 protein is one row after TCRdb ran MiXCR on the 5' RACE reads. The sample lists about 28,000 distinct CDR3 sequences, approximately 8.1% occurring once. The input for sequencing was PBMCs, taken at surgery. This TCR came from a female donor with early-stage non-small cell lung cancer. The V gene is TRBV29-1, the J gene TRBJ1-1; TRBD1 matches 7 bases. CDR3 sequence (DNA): TGCACCGCTTACAGGGGCGGAGTTACTGAAGCTTTCTTT. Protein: CTAYRGGVTEAFF.